This TCR beta chain emerged from a study of blood T cell repertoires in COVID-19. Study processing details: Reference gene primer amplification in the assay estimated nucleated cell counts. Method: immunoSEQ multiplex PCR; TCRdb's copy keeps in-frame clones and lacks some. That table furnishes V, J and clone size, whereas the DNA furnished D and trimming. Of roughly 200,000 clones listed, about 81% are singletons. CDR1 is MGHRA, CDR2 YSYEKL, per germline. The V and J ends lost 3 bases and 6 bases, in that order; junction bases with no gene match: 4. CDR3 length: 13 residues. Enrollment of patients from Seattle took place during active infection, with longitudinal follow-up.

The chain couples TRBV4-1 to TRBJ2-7; 8 positions match TRBD1. This clonotype originated in a woman at least 80 years old with COVID-19, enrolled during active disease. What was sequenced was peripheral blood. In DNA, the CDR3 is TGCGCCAGCAGCCACGGACAGGGAGGCGAGCAGTACTTC. Protein: CASSHGQGGEQYF.